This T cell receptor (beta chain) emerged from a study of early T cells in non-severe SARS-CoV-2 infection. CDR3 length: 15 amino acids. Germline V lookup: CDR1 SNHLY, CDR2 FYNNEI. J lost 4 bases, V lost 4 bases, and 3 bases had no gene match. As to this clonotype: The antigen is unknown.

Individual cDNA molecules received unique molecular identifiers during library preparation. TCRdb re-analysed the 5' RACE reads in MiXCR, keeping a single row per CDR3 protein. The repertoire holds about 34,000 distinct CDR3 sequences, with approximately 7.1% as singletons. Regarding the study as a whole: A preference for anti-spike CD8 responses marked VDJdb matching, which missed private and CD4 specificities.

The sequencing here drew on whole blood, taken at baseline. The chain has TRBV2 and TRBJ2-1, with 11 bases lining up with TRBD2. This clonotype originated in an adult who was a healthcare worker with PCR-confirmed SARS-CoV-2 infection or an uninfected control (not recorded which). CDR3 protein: CASSGTSGHYNEQFF. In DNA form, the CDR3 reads TGTGCCAGCAGTGGGACTAGCGGGCATTACAATGAGCAGTTCTTC.